This T cell receptor beta chain stems from a study of beta chain features in type 1 diabetes. The entirety of the isolated RNA underwent reverse transcription, so expressed TCRB transcripts were sequenced. Profiled with immunoSEQ multiplex PCR; TCRdb holds only in-frame clones, not every one. The sample lists around 290,000 clones; about 8% were seen once. This clone was observed a few times. Germline V gene lookup returns CDR1 SGHDN and CDR2 FVKESK. The CDR3 is 13 amino acids. Trimming left V 0 bases short and J 14 bases short, with 14 bases between. Stem cell-like memory, regulatory, central memory and naive CD4+ cells were sorted via CD45RO/CCR7/CD25/CD127/CD95/CD27.

The V gene is TRBV14, the J gene TRBJ2-1, with D tentatively TRBD1 or TRBD2 (6 bases each). This sequence was found in a woman younger than 35 in good health. Material for sequencing was central memory CD4+ T cells from blood. The DNA of the CDR3 is TGTGCCAGCAGCCAAGATGAAGGGGGAGGAAAGTTCTTC. It specifies CASSQDEGGGKFF.